Described below is a single TCR beta chain sequence and its context. Its antigen is unidentified. It was across several immunoSEQ plates that each subset's genomic DNA was evenly split. The input for sorted-subset replicate PCRs was about 210 ng DNA, about 30,000 T cell genomes. Sequenced by immunoSEQ multiplex PCR; TCRdb stores in-frame clones only, minus some. Among fewer than 850,000 clones, about three quarters were seen once, and the ten largest hold around 2%. The CDR3 length is 15 residues. Per the germline V gene, CDR1 is LNHDA and CDR2 is SQIVND (reference sequence). V was trimmed by 0 bases and J by 2 bases, leaving 9 bases between them. This entry comes from a study of shared clonotypes between healthy human individuals. On the study more broadly: Three plates were used per donor for CD4 naive, three for CD4 memory, two for CD8 naive and one for CD8 memory.

Study-level findings and limits: Represented genetic and exposure-history diversity was restricted by having few donors.

Sample: memory CD4+ T cells sorted from blood. The subset was: CD45RA-negative fraction. The chain recombines TRBV19 with TRBJ2-3; D is unresolved. This TCR derives from a woman under 40 in good health. The chain's CDR3 is CASSIEGRLTDTQYF. DNA of the CDR3: TGTGCCAGTAGTATAGAGGGCAGGCTCACAGATACGCAGTATTTT.